This T cell receptor beta chain was recorded in a study of T cells in Graves' hyperthyroidism and ophthalmopathy. Study-wide findings and caveats: Ophthalmopathy stood apart from stable hyperthyroidism in a 13 V-J model. Blood also contained most expanded thyroid clonotypes above 0.001.

This clonotype has a count of ten or more. Its specificity is unknown. Investigators excluded patients with uncontrolled infection, other autoimmune disease, pregnancy or lactation. Trimming left V 0 bases short and J 4 bases short, with 9 bases between. The germline gives CDR1 SQVTM, CDR2 ANQGSEA. This CDR3 comprises 13 residues. TCR beta CDR3 region amplification was performed from RNA transcripts. A set of HTBI primers served as the primers for a first-round RT-PCR of the TCR CDR3. One entry per CDR3 protein, called by TCRdb with MiXCR from the multiplex PCR reads. The sample has 280,000 or so distinct CDR3 sequences, 20% to 25% seen once.

The V and J genes are TRBV29-1 and TRBJ1-2; D ambiguous. Sequences were obtained from blood. The TCR was taken from a man aged 35 to 55 with Graves' hyperthyroidism that later progressed to Graves' ophthalmopathy. The CDR3 DNA sequence: TGCAGCGTTGAAGAGGGTAGGAGCTATGGCTACACCTTC. It codes for CSVEEGRSYGYTF.